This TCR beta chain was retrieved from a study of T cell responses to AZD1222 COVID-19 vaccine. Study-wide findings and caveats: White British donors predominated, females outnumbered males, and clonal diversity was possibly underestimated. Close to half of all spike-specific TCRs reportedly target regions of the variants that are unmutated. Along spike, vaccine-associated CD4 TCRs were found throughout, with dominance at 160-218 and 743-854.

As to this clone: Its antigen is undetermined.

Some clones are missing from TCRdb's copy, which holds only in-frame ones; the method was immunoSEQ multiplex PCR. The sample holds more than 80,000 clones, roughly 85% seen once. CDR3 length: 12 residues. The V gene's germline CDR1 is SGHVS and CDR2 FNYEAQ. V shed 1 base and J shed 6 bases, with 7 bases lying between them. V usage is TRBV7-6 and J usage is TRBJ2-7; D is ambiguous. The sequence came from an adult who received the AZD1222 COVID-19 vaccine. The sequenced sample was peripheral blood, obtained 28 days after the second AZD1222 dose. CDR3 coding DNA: TGTGCCAGCAGCTTAGGGGGTGCCGAGCAGTACTTC. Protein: CASSLGGAEQYF.